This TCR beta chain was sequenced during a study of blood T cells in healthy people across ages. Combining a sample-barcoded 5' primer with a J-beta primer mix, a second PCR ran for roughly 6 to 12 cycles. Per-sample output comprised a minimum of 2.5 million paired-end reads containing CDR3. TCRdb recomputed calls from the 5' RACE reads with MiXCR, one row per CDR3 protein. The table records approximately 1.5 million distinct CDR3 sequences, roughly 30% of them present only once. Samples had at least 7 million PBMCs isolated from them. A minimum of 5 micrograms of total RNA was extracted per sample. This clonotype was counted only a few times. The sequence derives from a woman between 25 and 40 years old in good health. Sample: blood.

CDR3 in DNA: TGCGCCAGCAGCCCCTTCGGGGGATCCCGTTCCTACGAGCAGTACTTC. It specifies CASSPFGGSRSYEQYF. J is TRBJ2-7 and V is TRBV4-1; D may be TRBD2 (6 bases). The V end lost 4 bases, the J end lost 1 base, and 17 bases lay between the germline ends. The CDR3 spans 16 residues. Germline V gene lookup returns CDR1 MGHRA and CDR2 YSYEKL.